The source of this T cell receptor (beta chain) is a study of T-cell reconstitution after alpha-beta-depleted transplantation in children. TCRbeta library construction was performed incorporating unique molecular identifiers. TCRdb ran MiXCR on the PCR reads and lists one entry per CDR3 protein. The sample yields around 450,000 distinct CDR3 sequences, roughly 15% seen once. The CDR3 contains 15 residues. J was trimmed by 0 bases and V by 4 bases; bases with no gene match: 6. The chain employs TRBV12-3 or TRBV12-4 and TRBJ2-7; the match to TRBD2 covers 7 bases. Sequenced here: PBMCs, mostly from graft donor cells, sampled 360 days after TCRalphabeta/CD19-depleted stem cell transplant. This receptor was obtained from a boy younger than two who had a stem cell transplant for Wiskott-Aldrich syndrome, so the T cells may come from the graft donor. CDR3 DNA sequence: TGTGCCAGCAGTTCCCCGGGACTATACTCCTACGAGCAGTACTTC. Its protein is CASSSPGLYSYEQYF.